Presented here are 16 T cell receptor beta chains from one specimen sequenced in a study of blood T cell repertoires in COVID-19. Measured with immunoSEQ multiplex PCR; TCRdb has only the in-frame clones, and not every one. The sample consists of more than 300,000 clones, 88% of them appearing once. Sample: peripheral blood. These TCRs come from an older woman with COVID-19, enrolled during active disease.

The chain has TRBV28 and TRBJ1-5; 11 bases are a match to TRBD1. Trimming cost V 3 bases and J 0 bases; bases outside gene matches: 7. In germline, CDR1 is MDHEN, CDR2 SYDVKM. The CDR3 runs to 18 residues. The CDR3 protein is CASSFPGTGGYSNQPQHF. CDR3 DNA: TGTGCCAGCAGTTTCCCCGGGACAGGGGGTTATAGCAATCAGCCCCAGCATTTT.

Remarks on this clone: This sample includes further DNA sequences coding for the same CDR3. V usage is TRBV3-1 (or the pseudogene TRBV3-2) and J usage is TRBJ1-2; 7 nucleotides match TRBD1. After removal of 3 bases from V and 8 bases from J, the junction contained 3 bases not matched to a gene. The CDR3 length is 12 residues. Germline V CDR1 and CDR2: LGHDT, YNNKEL (reference sequence). In nucleotides, the CDR3 is TGTGCCAGCAGCCAGACAGGGTACGGCTACACCTTC. It codes for CASSQTGYGYTF.

The chain uses TRBV5-4 and TRBJ1-1; TRBD1 aligns across 7 bases. CDR3 length equals 16 residues. V shed 2 bases and J 5 bases; nucleotides not matched to a gene: 12. Germline assignment: CDR1 SGHNT and CDR2 YYREEE (reference sequence). The CDR3 is CASSFFPDRVRTEAFF. The CDR3 bases are TGTGCCAGCAGCTTCTTCCCCGACAGGGTTAGGACTGAAGCTTTCTTT.

The chain uses TRBV30 and TRBJ1-1, with 7 bases lining up with TRBD1. J was trimmed by 5 bases and V by 8 bases; bases with no gene match: 8. The CDR3 extends over 12 amino acids. CDR1 and CDR2 from the germline V gene are GTSNPN and SVGIG (reference sequence). The CDR3 protein is CARHRGWTEAFF. The CDR3 DNA sequence: TGTGCCCGCCACAGGGGATGGACTGAAGCTTTCTTT.

Points on this clone: Other nucleotide sequences from this sample produce the same CDR3. The chain recombines TRBV5-6 with TRBJ2-7; TRBD1 matches 7 bases. The ends lost 0 bases at V and 4 bases at J; junction bases unmatched: 4. This CDR3 spans 14 amino acids. Germline loops: CDR1 SGHDT, CDR2 YYEEEE. The CDR3 DNA is TGTGCCAGCAGCTTGGGACAGGGTAGGTACGAGCAGTACTTC. It translates to CASSLGQGRYEQYF.

This clone has only one observation. CDR3 sequence (DNA): TGCGCCAGCAGCGCTGAACTAGCGGGCTACAATGAGCAGTTCTTC. This codes for CASSAELAGYNEQFF. This chain joins TRBV5-1 and TRBJ2-1; 9 positions agree with TRBD2. CDR1 is SGHRS and CDR2 is YFSETQ in the germline V gene. The CDR3 is made up of 15 amino acids. The V and J ends lost 4 bases and 3 bases, in that order; junction bases with no gene match: 5.

The chain carries TRBV6-6 and TRBJ2-1; no firm D call. The CDR3 totals 13 residues. The V and J ends lost 0 bases and 5 bases respectively, with 5 bases between them. The V gene's germline CDR1 is MNHNY and CDR2 SVGAGI (reference sequence). For the CDR3, the DNA is TGTGCCAGCAGTTACTCACAGAACAATGAGCAGTTCTTC. It encodes CASSYSQNNEQFF.

The chain recombines TRBV4-1 with TRBJ1-5; tentatively, D is TRBD1 (5 bases). CDR3 length: 14 amino acids. V was cut by 0 bases and J by 3 bases, with 6 bases left in between. Germline CDR1 and CDR2: MGHRA and YSYEKL. The CDR3 DNA reads as TGCGCCAGCAGCCAAGAGACAGTCAATCAGCCCCAGCATTTT. Residues: CASSQETVNQPQHF.

This chain joins TRBV7-2 and TRBJ2-5, with 7 bases aligning to TRBD2. The CDR3 contains 12 residues. V lost 6 bases to trimming and J lost 9 bases; unmatched junction nucleotides: 7. CDR1 and CDR2 (germline): SGHTA, FQGNSA. Here the CDR3 DNA reads TGTGCCAGCAGTTCAACTAGCGCGGCCCAGTACTTC. Its protein is CASSSTSAAQYF.

This sequence joins TRBV30 and TRBJ1-3; possibly TRBD1 for D (6 bases). CDR1 and CDR2 from the germline V gene are GTSNPN and SVGIG (reference sequence). This CDR3 is built from 14 residues. Trimming stripped 3 bases from V and 6 bases from J, with 15 bases between. The CDR3 reads CAWSRTGILNTIYF. In DNA, the CDR3 is TGTGCCTGGAGCCGTACAGGGATCTTAAACACCATATATTTT. The full variable domain, in which reference TRBV30 and TRBJ1-3 provide the parts outside the CDR3, is SQTIHQWPATLVQPVGSPLSLECTVEGTSNPNLYWYRQAAGRGLQLLFYSVGIGQISSEVPQNLSASRPQDRQFILSSKKLLLSDSGFYLCAWSRTGILNTIYFGEGSWLTVV.

The chain is built from TRBV4-3 and TRBJ1-5, with TRBD1 matching 8 bases. The CDR3 is made up of 18 amino acids. V lost 0 bases and J lost 5; bases outside the gene matches: 12. The germline CDR1 and CDR2 sequences are LGHNA and YSLEER. CDR3 protein: CASSQEQGGPSIHQPQHF. CDR3 bases: TGCGCCAGCAGCCAAGAACAGGGGGGACCCTCAATCCATCAGCCCCAGCATTTT.

The V and J genes are TRBV19 and TRBJ1-3; a possible D gene is TRBD1 (6 bases). The CDR3 length is 15 residues. Germline V gene lookup returns CDR1 LNHDA and CDR2 SQIVND (reference sequence). V dropped 6 bases and J dropped 3 bases, with 15 bases sitting between them. The CDR3 DNA sequence: TGTGCCAGTAGACCAAGACAGGCGCTTGGAAACACCATATATTTT. Translated: CASRPRQALGNTIYF. The variable domain in full, with the rest retrieved from reference TRBV19 and TRBJ1-3, is DGGITQSPKYLFRKEGQNVTLSCEQNLNHDAMYWYRQDPGQGLRLIYYSQIVNDFQKGDIAEGYSVSREKKESFPLTVTSAQKNPTAFYLCASRPRQALGNTIYFGEGSWLTVV.

This chain links TRBV29-1 with TRBJ2-7; the D gene is possibly TRBD2 (7 bases). The germline V gene has CDR1 SQVTM and CDR2 ANQGSEA. This CDR3 comprises 15 residues. Trimming left V 1 base short and J 1 base short, with 14 bases between. The CDR3 coding sequence is TGCAGCGTTGAAGCGGTGCGGGGGCTGTCCTACGAGCAGTACTTC. Translating gives CSVEAVRGLSYEQYF.

The chain recombines TRBV9 with TRBJ1-2; TRBD1 matches at 9 bases. Germline CDR1 and CDR2: SGDLS and YYNGEE. The CDR3 length is 14 residues. V lost 6 bases, J lost 2 bases, and 5 bases stayed unmatched. This CDR3 is CASTRQGDNYGYTF. The CDR3 nucleotides read TGTGCCAGCACCAGACAGGGGGACAACTATGGCTACACCTTC.

DNA of the CDR3: TGCGCCAGCAGCTTGAGACCCCAGGGGGCTGAAAACACCATATATTTT. Its protein product is CASSLRPQGAENTIYF. The chain links TRBV5-1 to TRBJ1-3; 8 bases match TRBD1. The CDR3 has 16 amino acids. Germline V CDR1 and CDR2: SGHRS, YFSETQ. V lost 1 base and J lost 6; bases outside the gene matches: 9.

The chain joins TRBV6-4 to TRBJ2-3, with D hard to call. The CDR3 spans 14 residues. Trimming took off 6 bases at V and 8 bases at J, with 18 bases between the two ends. Germline CDR1 reads MRHNA; CDR2 reads SNTAGT. The CDR3 region has the DNA TGTGCCAGCAGCCCCGAGACTCTCCCGGGTACGCAGTATTTT. This translates into CASSPETLPGTQYF.